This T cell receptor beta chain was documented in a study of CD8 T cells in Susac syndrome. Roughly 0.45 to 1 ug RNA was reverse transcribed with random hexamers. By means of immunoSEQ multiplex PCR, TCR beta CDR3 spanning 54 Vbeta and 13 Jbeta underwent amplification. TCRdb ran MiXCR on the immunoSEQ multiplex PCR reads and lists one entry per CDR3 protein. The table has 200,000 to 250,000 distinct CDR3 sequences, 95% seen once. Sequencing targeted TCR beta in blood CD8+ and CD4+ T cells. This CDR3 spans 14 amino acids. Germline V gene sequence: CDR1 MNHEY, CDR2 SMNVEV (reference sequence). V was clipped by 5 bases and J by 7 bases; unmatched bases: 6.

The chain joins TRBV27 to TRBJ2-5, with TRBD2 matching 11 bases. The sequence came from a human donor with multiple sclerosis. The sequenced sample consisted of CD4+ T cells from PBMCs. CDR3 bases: TGTGCCAGCAGTCCGGGACTAGCGGAGATGACCCAGTACTTC. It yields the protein CASSPGLAEMTQYF.